Below are 24 T cell receptor beta chains sequenced from a single sample in a study of blood T cell repertoires in COVID-19. Here immunoSEQ multiplex PCR was the method, and the copy in TCRdb shows in-frame clones only, minus some. The profile shows a few hundred thousand clones, more than 80% of them singletons. Sample: peripheral blood. The source is a woman in her 30s with COVID-19, enrolled during active disease.

The rearrangement uses TRBV6-1 and TRBJ2-7, with 11 bases matching TRBD2. Unmatched junction bases numbered 13, after V lost 4 bases and J lost 5 bases. CDR1 and CDR2 (germline): MNHNS, SASEGT. The CDR3 loop spans 17 amino acids. The CDR3 nucleotides read TGTGCCAGCAGTGCACCGCCGGGTAGCGGGGGGGCCGACGAGCAGTACTTC. It translates to CASSAPPGSGGADEQYF.

The chain combines TRBV2 with TRBJ1-5; no definite D call. The CDR3 is 15 amino acids. The germline gives CDR1 SNHLY, CDR2 FYNNEI. V shed 6 bases and J shed 0 bases, with 12 bases lying between them. The CDR3 coding sequence is TGTGCCAGCAGCGGTGACTCCAATAGCAATCAGCCCCAGCATTTT. As protein: CASSGDSNSNQPQHF.

This chain connects TRBV14 to TRBJ2-3, with D perhaps TRBD2 (7 bases). The length of the CDR3 is 13 residues. Looked up from germline, CDR1 is SGHDN and CDR2 is FVKESK. Trimming removed 3 bases from V and 7 bases from J, with 11 bases in between. The CDR3 nucleotides read TGTGCCAGCAGCCAGCGGGGGCCGAATACGCAGTATTTT. Amino acids: CASSQRGPNTQYF.

The V gene is TRBV4-2, the J gene TRBJ1-6, with D maybe TRBD1 (5 bases). The germline gives CDR1 LGHNA, CDR2 YNFKEQ. This CDR3 is 17 amino acids long. The V and J ends lost 1 base and 0 bases respectively, with 10 bases between them. The CDR3 bases are TGTGCCAGCAGCCAAGTGGGACTTAGCTCCTATAATTCACCCCTCCACTTT. Amino acid sequence: CASSQVGLSSYNSPLHF.

V gene TRBV20-1 combines with J gene TRBJ1-6; D is unclear. Germline V gene lookup returns CDR1 DFQATT and CDR2 SNEGSKA (reference sequence). This CDR3 spans 14 amino acids. Trimming removed 3 bases at V and 5 bases at J, with 11 bases between. The CDR3 spells CSASLDGDNSPLHF. CDR3 DNA sequence: TGCAGTGCTAGTCTCGACGGGGATAATTCACCCCTCCACTTT.

This rearrangement joins TRBV2 to TRBJ2-7, with a weak D call TRBD2 (6 bases). Germline CDR1 SNHLY, CDR2 FYNNEI. V was trimmed by 2 bases and J by 2 bases, leaving 19 bases between them. The CDR3 extends over 17 amino acids. Here the CDR3 reads CASSERRGGSATYEQYF. The CDR3 DNA reads TGTGCCAGCAGTGAAAGGAGGGGCGGGTCCGCAACCTACGAGCAGTACTTC. The variable domain in full, with the rest retrieved from reference TRBV2 and TRBJ2-7, is EPEVTQTPSHQVTQMGQEVILRCVPISNHLYFYWYRQILGQKVEFLVSFYNNEISEKSEIFDDQFSVERPDGSNFTLKIRSTKLEDSAMYFCASSERRGGSATYEQYFGPGTRLTVT.

This rearrangement joins TRBV11-3 to TRBJ2-3; maybe TRBD2 (5 bases). The germline V gene encodes CDR1 SGHNT and CDR2 YENEEA. The CDR3 has 17 residues. V lost 1 base to trimming and J lost 4 bases, with 18 bases between them. CDR3 coding DNA: TGTGCCAGCAGCTTAGGCCCGACTACCTATGTCGCAGATACGCAGTATTTT. Its translation: CASSLGPTTYVADTQYF.

The chain links TRBV29-1 to TRBJ2-3; D gene uncertain. Trimming pared 5 bases from V and 5 bases from J, leaving 14 bases between. The CDR3 covers 13 residues. The germline V gene has CDR1 SQVTM and CDR2 ANQGSEA. The CDR3 is CSVIGGEGDTQYF. The CDR3 nucleotides are TGCAGCGTTATTGGCGGAGAAGGAGATACGCAGTATTTT.

V gene TRBV10-3 combines with J gene TRBJ2-1; 7 bases are shared with TRBD2. The CDR3 sequence is 14 residues long. Germline V gene sequence: CDR1 ENHRY, CDR2 SYGVKD. The ends lost 6 bases at V and 6 bases at J; junction bases unmatched: 8. CDR3 protein: CAIRPGGRVNEQFF. Written as DNA, the CDR3 is TGTGCCATCAGGCCGGGGGGTAGGGTCAATGAGCAGTTCTTC.

There are a few counts of this clone. The chain joins TRBV4-1 to TRBJ2-7; weak D call: TRBD1 (6 bases). The CDR3 has 16 residues. V was shortened by 0 bases and J by 3 bases, with 15 bases between the two germline ends. Germline V gives CDR1 MGHRA, CDR2 YSYEKL. The CDR3 region has the DNA TGCGCCAGCAGCCAAGATAGGGGACAATGGGTCTACGAGCAGTACTTC. This encodes CASSQDRGQWVYEQYF.

The chain recombines TRBV7-2 with TRBJ1-3, with 9 positions matching TRBD1. The CDR3 runs 13 residues. The junction had 0 bases not matched to a gene; V was cut back by 5 bases and J by 4 bases. Germline V lookup: CDR1 SGHTA, CDR2 FQGNSA. CDR3 sequence reads: CASSGQGGNTIYF. As DNA, the CDR3 is TGTGCCAGCAGCGGACAGGGGGGAAACACCATATATTTT.

J is TRBJ1-1 and V is TRBV11-3; no reliable D call. This CDR3 contains 14 residues. V was clipped by 5 bases and J by 1 base, with 11 bases between them. In germline, CDR1 is SGHNT, CDR2 YENEEA. The CDR3 sequence is CASSALRENTEAFF. The CDR3 coding sequence is TGTGCCAGCAGCGCGCTACGGGAGAACACTGAAGCTTTCTTT.

This chain connects TRBV7-2 to TRBJ2-7; TRBD1 matches at 8 bases. This CDR3 spans 18 amino acids. The J segment lost 3 bases and the V segment lost 2 bases, leaving 15 bases of the junction unmatched. From germline, CDR1 is SGHTA and CDR2 FQGNSA. The CDR3 sequence is CASSLQGGGQGVVYEQYV. DNA of the CDR3: TGTGCCAGCAGCTTACAAGGAGGAGGACAGGGTGTAGTCTACGAGCAGTACGTC.

This chain connects TRBV10-3 to TRBJ2-7, with a weak D call TRBD1 (6 bases). CDR1 and CDR2 from the germline V gene are ENHRY and SYGVKD. The CDR3 is made up of 13 amino acids. V was shortened by 8 bases and J by 3 bases, with 14 bases between the two germline ends. The CDR3 coding sequence is TGTGCCATCGCACACCCAGGGGTCTACGAGCAGTACTTC. Its translation: CAIAHPGVYEQYF.

The chain uses TRBV13 and TRBJ2-7; 7 bases map to TRBD1. Germline CDR1 reads PRHDT; CDR2 reads FYEKMQ (reference sequence). The CDR3 has 12 residues. J lost 3 bases, V lost 6 bases, and 2 bases had no gene match. CDR3 region: CASSRQGYEQYV. The CDR3 nucleotides are TGTGCCAGCAGTAGACAGGGCTACGAGCAGTACGTC.

This sequence joins TRBV3-1 (or the pseudogene TRBV3-2) and TRBJ2-7, with TRBD2 identical over 7 bases. Trimming removed 4 bases from V and 0 bases from J; junction bases left unmatched: 12. Per the germline V gene, CDR1 is LGHDT and CDR2 is YNNKEL (reference sequence). The CDR3 spans 17 residues. The CDR3 region has the DNA TGTGCCAGCAGCCGCCCACTCGGGACTACCGACTCCTACGAGCAGTACTTC. It translates to CASSRPLGTTDSYEQYF.

This chain uses TRBV2 with TRBJ2-3, with 7 positions matching TRBD1. The germline V gene encodes CDR1 SNHLY and CDR2 FYNNEI. Unmatched junction bases numbered 7, after V lost 5 bases and J lost 2 bases. This CDR3 spans 15 amino acids. CDR3 in amino acids: CASSSRQGSTDTQYF. CDR3 nucleotides: TGTGCCAGCAGTTCCCGACAGGGATCCACAGATACGCAGTATTTT.

This chain links TRBV28 with TRBJ1-3; D gene ambiguous. Germline-derived CDR1 and CDR2 are MDHEN and SYDVKM. The CDR3 runs 15 residues. The ends were cut back, 2 bases at V and 0 bases at J, with 8 bases in the middle. CDR3 nucleotides: TGTGCCAGCAGTTTAGCGGCGGGCTCTGGAAACACCATATATTTT. Translation gives CASSLAAGSGNTIYF.

The chain links TRBV9 to TRBJ2-4, with 8 bases lining up with TRBD2. Germline CDR1 is SGDLS and CDR2 is YYNGEE. V gave up 4 bases and J gave up 7 bases; unmatched junction bases: 19. This CDR3 has 18 amino acids. CDR3 sequence reads: CASSPRGDNKREFNIQYF. The CDR3 region has the DNA TGTGCCAGCAGCCCTAGGGGGGATAACAAGCGGGAGTTCAACATTCAGTACTTC.

The V gene is TRBV19, the J gene TRBJ1-6, with D unresolved. V dropped 0 bases and J dropped 3 bases, with 6 bases sitting between them. Per germline, CDR1 LNHDA and CDR2 SQIVND (reference sequence). CDR3 length: 15 amino acids. The DNA of the CDR3 is TGTGCCAGTAGTATAGAGCGGGGCTATAATTCACCCCTCCACTTT. It codes for CASSIERGYNSPLHF.

The chain recombines TRBV14 with TRBJ1-5; 8 bases fit TRBD1. With V trimmed by 3 bases and J by 6 bases, 7 bases remained unmatched. Germline CDR1 and CDR2: SGHDN and FVKESK. The CDR3 totals 15 residues. In DNA form, the CDR3 reads TGTGCCAGCAGCCATCTAAAGCAGGGGGCTCAGCCCCAGCATTTT. This translates into CASSHLKQGAQPQHF.

This rearrangement joins TRBV5-1 to TRBJ1-1; 8 nucleotides agree with TRBD1. The germline V gene encodes CDR1 SGHRS and CDR2 YFSETQ. The V and J ends lost 0 bases and 5 bases, in that order; junction bases with no gene match: 9. CDR3 size: 16 residues. CDR3 DNA: TGCGCCAGCAGCTTGGCCGGGTCAGGGGGCGGAACTGAAGCTTTCTTT. It is translated as CASSLAGSGGGTEAFF. Together with reference TRBV5-1 and TRBJ1-1, the CDR3 gives the full variable domain: KAGVTQTPRYLIKTRGQQVTLSCSPISGHRSVSWYQQTPGQGLQFLFEYFSETQRNKGNFPGRFSGRQFSNSRSEMNVSTLELGDSALYLCASSLAGSGGGTEAFFGQGTRLTVV.

The rearrangement uses TRBV13 and TRBJ2-5, with 9 bases lining up with TRBD2. Germline V gene sequence: CDR1 PRHDT, CDR2 FYEKMQ (reference sequence). J lost 5 bases, V lost 3 bases, and 10 bases had no gene match. The length of the CDR3 is 16 residues. The CDR3 region is CASSFKREARRETQYF. Written as DNA, the CDR3 is TGTGCCAGCAGCTTCAAGCGGGAGGCCCGGCGGGAGACCCAGTACTTC. The whole variable domain, filled in from reference TRBV13 and TRBJ2-5, reads AAGVIQSPRHLIKEKRETATLKCYPIPRHDTVYWYQQGPGQDPQFLISFYEKMQSDKGSIPDRFSAQQFSDYHSELNMSSLELGDSALYFCASSFKREARRETQYFGPGTRLLVL.

The V gene is TRBV24-1, the J gene TRBJ2-1; TRBD1 matches at 10 bases. Germline V gene sequence: CDR1 KGHDR, CDR2 SFDVKD. Unmatched junction bases numbered 9, after V lost 5 bases and J lost 6 bases. This CDR3 spans 16 amino acids. The CDR3 reads CATSVSPGQGTNEQFF. As DNA, the CDR3 is TGTGCCACCAGTGTCTCTCCGGGACAGGGGACCAATGAGCAGTTCTTC.